The 18 T cell receptor beta chains presented below share a single source sample, sequenced in a study of Graves' ophthalmopathy and Graves' hyperthyroidism. CDR3 regions of TCR beta were amplified from RNA transcripts. After a first-round RT-PCR with HTBI primers, a second-round multiplex PCR was run. TCRdb re-analysed the multiplex PCR reads in MiXCR, keeping a single row per CDR3 protein. Among about 660,000 distinct CDR3 sequences, about 40% were seen once, and the ten largest hold roughly 3%. Sequencing was performed on peripheral blood. These receptor sequences come from an adult man with Graves' ophthalmopathy.

There are many counts of this clonotype. At one end the junction does not follow the germline gene, possibly because of a read error. The chain recombines TRBV7-9 with TRBJ2-7; 9 bases map to TRBD1. There are 15 residues in the CDR3. CDR1 is SEHNR and CDR2 is FQNEAQ in the germline V gene (reference sequence). The CDR3 DNA reads as TGCGCCAGCAGCTTGGCCGGGACAGGGAGCTACGAGCAGTACTTC. Translated, it gives CASSLAGTGSYEQYF.

This clonotype has a handful of counts. V usage is TRBV9 and J usage is TRBJ2-7; D unclear. V lost 5 bases and J lost 7, with 10 bases in between. CDR3 length equals 11 residues. CDR1 and CDR2 from the germline V gene are SGDLS and YYNGEE. The DNA of the CDR3 is TGTGCCAGCAGTGTTGGCGGTGAGCAGTACTTC. It translates to CASSVGGEQYF.

V and J are TRBV6-5 and TRBJ2-2; TRBD1 or TRBD2 may be the D gene (5 bases each). This CDR3 is 16 amino acids long. Per the germline V gene, CDR1 is MNHEY and CDR2 is SVGAGI. The V end was cut by 7 bases, the J end by 0 bases, with 15 bases between. The CDR3 DNA reads TGTGCCAGCATCAAAGCCGGGACCGCGAACACCGGGGAGCTGTTTTTT. Its translation: CASIKAGTANTGELFF.

The gene calls are TRBV2 and TRBJ2-3; TRBD1 matches 9 bases. This CDR3 region has 14 residues. Germline-derived CDR1 and CDR2 are SNHLY and FYNNEI. With V trimmed by 6 bases and J by 4 bases, 5 bases remained unmatched. The CDR3 loop reads CASRDRGGSDTQYF. Written as DNA, the CDR3 is TGTGCCAGCAGGGACAGGGGAGGGTCAGATACGCAGTATTTT.

In its sample, this clonotype was seen many times. The chain combines TRBV20-1 with TRBJ2-5, with TRBD2 identical over 9 bases. V was clipped by 3 bases and J by 5 bases; unmatched bases: 4. Germline CDR1 and CDR2: DFQATT and SNEGSKA (reference sequence). CDR3 size: 13 residues. CDR3 DNA: TGCAGTGCTAGTGCGGGGGGGCGGGAGACCCAGTACTTC. Translating gives CSASAGGRETQYF.

The chain uses TRBV20-1 and TRBJ1-1; D is unclear. Trimming left V 1 base short and J 0 bases short, with 9 bases between. Germline V gene lookup returns CDR1 DFQATT and CDR2 SNEGSKA (reference sequence). The CDR3 contains 14 residues. CDR3 sequence (DNA): TGCAGTGCTAGAGTGCAACACATGAACACTGAAGCTTTCTTT. It encodes CSARVQHMNTEAFF.

This clonotype has a count of ten or more. This chain uses TRBV20-1 with TRBJ2-5; D uncertain. The CDR3 sequence is 15 residues long. CDR1 is DFQATT and CDR2 is SNEGSKA in the germline V gene (reference sequence). V was shortened by 5 bases and J by 5 bases, with 21 bases between the two germline ends. CDR3 coding DNA: TGCAGTGCTCATACCGCTAGAGCCGAAGCCGAGACCCAGTACTTC. This gives the protein CSAHTARAEAETQYF.

Details on this clonotype: Being one base from a much bigger clone, this may be a read error. The rearrangement joins TRBV2 to TRBJ1-1, with D perhaps TRBD1 (5 bases). This CDR3 spans 13 amino acids. Germline CDR1 SNHLY, CDR2 FYNNEI. The DNA of the CDR3 is TGTGCCAGCAGGGAGACTCGGGGGACTGGAGCTTTCTTT. It yields the protein CASRETRGTGAFF.

V gene TRBV30 combines with J gene TRBJ1-1; tentative D call: TRBD1 (6 bases). V shed 4 bases and J shed 6 bases, with 15 bases lying between them. Per the germline V gene, CDR1 is GTSNPN and CDR2 is SVGIG (reference sequence). This CDR3 is 13 amino acids long. The CDR3: CAWILQGIAEAFF. The CDR3 DNA reads TGTGCCTGGATACTTCAGGGGATAGCTGAAGCTTTCTTT.

As regards this clonotype: Possible read error: a much larger clone is one base away. The chain joins TRBV11-1 to TRBJ1-3; D gene uncertain. Germline values: CDR1 SGHAT, CDR2 FQDESV (reference sequence). The CDR3 contains 14 residues. V shed 8 bases and J shed 0 bases, with 11 bases lying between them. The CDR3 spells CASRTPSSGNTIYF. The DNA of the CDR3 is TGTGCCAGCCGAACCCCCAGCTCTGGAAACACCATATATTTT.

Ten or more counts support this clonotype. The CDR3 is CASSLGGGGGQYEQYF. DNA for the CDR3: TGTGCCAGCAGCTTAGGGGGAGGGGGGGGCCAGTACGAGCAGTACTTC. The chain carries TRBV7-8 and TRBJ2-7, with D possibly matching TRBD2 (7 bases). CDR1 and CDR2 (germline): SGHVS, FQNEAQ. V was clipped by 1 base and J by 4 bases, with 17 bases between them. CDR3 length equals 16 residues.

Comments on this clonotype: A much larger clone sits a single nucleotide away, making a read error possible. The J gene is TRBJ2-7, the V gene TRBV2; D may be TRBD1 (6 bases). Germline CDR1 reads SNHLY; CDR2 reads FYNNEI. Trimming stripped 2 bases from V and 5 bases from J, with 13 bases between. This CDR3 comprises 14 residues. CDR3 bases: TGTGCCAGCAGTGAAATAGGGACACTTCACGAGCAGTACTTC. This translates into CASSEIGTLHEQYF.

This clonotype appeared many times. This sequence joins TRBV7-6 and TRBJ2-5; the match to TRBD1 covers 10 bases. Germline CDR1 is SGHVS and CDR2 is FNYEAQ. The CDR3 spans 15 residues. The J segment lost 1 base and the V segment lost 2 bases, leaving 1 base of the junction unmatched. The CDR3 is CASSLRTGGQETQYF. The CDR3 DNA reads as TGTGCCAGCAGCTTAAGGACAGGGGGCCAAGAGACCCAGTACTTC.

Concerning this clonotype itself: At one boundary the junction diverges from the germline segment, which might be a read error. CDR3 in DNA: TGCGCCAGCAGCCCAGACAGGCTGGCTCCCTACAATGAGCAGTTCTTC. Its translation is CASSPDRLAPYNEQFF. The rearrangement joins TRBV11-3 to TRBJ2-1, with D possibly being TRBD1 (6 bases). Germline CDR1 SGHNT, CDR2 YENEEA. The CDR3 totals 16 residues.

The rearrangement links TRBV25-1 to TRBJ2-5; D gene ambiguous. The J call is uncertain, as TRBJ2-1 better fits the DNA end. Germline V gene data show CDR1 as MGHDK and CDR2 as SYGVNS. This CDR3 is built from 13 residues. CDR3 coding DNA: TGTGCCAGCAGTGAAGGAGCATACAATGAGCAGTTCTTC. It translates to CASSEGAYNEQFF.

In this sample, this clonotype turned up a few times. This sequence joins TRBV9 and TRBJ2-7; no clear D gene. This CDR3 spans 15 amino acids. Per the germline V gene, CDR1 is SGDLS and CDR2 is YYNGEE. V was trimmed by 5 bases and J by 0 bases, leaving 15 bases between them. The CDR3 nucleotides are TGTGCCAGCAGTTACCCGGGCCACCTCTCCTACGAGCAGTACTTC. Translating gives CASSYPGHLSYEQYF.

This clonotype appeared a few times. Relative to the germline gene, one junction end is altered; a read error may explain this. J is TRBJ2-7 and V is TRBV10-3; 7 bases are shared with TRBD1. CDR1 and CDR2 from the germline V gene are ENHRY and SYGVKD. The CDR3 runs 14 residues. The CDR3 sequence: CASSYRQGAYEQYF. The CDR3 coding sequence is TGTGCCAGCAGTTACAGGCAGGGGGCCTACGAGCAGTACTTC.

Comment on this clonotype: A much larger clone lies a single base off, so this may be a read error. CDR3: CASGLRGSGAFF. The CDR3 DNA sequence: TGTGCTAGTGGTTTGAGGGGATCTGGAGCTTTCTTT. The genes are TRBV12-5 and TRBJ1-1, with D possibly matching TRBD1 (5 bases). The CDR3 totals 12 residues. From germline, CDR1 is LGHNT and CDR2 FRNRAP. The V and J ends lost 2 bases and 10 bases respectively, with 11 bases between them.